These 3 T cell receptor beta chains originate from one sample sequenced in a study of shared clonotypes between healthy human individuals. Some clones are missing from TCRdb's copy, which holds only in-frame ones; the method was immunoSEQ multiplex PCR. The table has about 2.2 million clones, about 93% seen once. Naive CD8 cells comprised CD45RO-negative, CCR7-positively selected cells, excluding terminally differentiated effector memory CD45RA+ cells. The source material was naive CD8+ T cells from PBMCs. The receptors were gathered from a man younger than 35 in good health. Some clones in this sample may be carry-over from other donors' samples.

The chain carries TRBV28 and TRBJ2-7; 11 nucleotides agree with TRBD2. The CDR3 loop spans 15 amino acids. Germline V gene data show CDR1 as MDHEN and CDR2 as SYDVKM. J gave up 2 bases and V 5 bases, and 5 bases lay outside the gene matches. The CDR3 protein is CASSTLAGGTYEQYF. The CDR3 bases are TGTGCCAGCAGTACGCTAGCGGGAGGAACCTACGAGCAGTACTTC.

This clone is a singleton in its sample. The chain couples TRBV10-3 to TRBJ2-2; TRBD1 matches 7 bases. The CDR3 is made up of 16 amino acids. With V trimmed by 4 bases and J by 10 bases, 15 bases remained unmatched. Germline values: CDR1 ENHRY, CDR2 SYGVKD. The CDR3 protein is CAISGRTGTEGPELFF. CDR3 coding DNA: TGTGCCATCAGTGGTAGGACCGGGACAGAGGGACCGGAGCTGTTTTTT.

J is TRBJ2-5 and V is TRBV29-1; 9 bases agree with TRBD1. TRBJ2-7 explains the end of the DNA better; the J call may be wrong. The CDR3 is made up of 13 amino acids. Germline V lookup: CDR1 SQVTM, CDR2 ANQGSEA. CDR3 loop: CSVEMGQGYEQYF. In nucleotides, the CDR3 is TGCAGCGTTGAAATGGGACAGGGCTACGAGCAGTACTTC.